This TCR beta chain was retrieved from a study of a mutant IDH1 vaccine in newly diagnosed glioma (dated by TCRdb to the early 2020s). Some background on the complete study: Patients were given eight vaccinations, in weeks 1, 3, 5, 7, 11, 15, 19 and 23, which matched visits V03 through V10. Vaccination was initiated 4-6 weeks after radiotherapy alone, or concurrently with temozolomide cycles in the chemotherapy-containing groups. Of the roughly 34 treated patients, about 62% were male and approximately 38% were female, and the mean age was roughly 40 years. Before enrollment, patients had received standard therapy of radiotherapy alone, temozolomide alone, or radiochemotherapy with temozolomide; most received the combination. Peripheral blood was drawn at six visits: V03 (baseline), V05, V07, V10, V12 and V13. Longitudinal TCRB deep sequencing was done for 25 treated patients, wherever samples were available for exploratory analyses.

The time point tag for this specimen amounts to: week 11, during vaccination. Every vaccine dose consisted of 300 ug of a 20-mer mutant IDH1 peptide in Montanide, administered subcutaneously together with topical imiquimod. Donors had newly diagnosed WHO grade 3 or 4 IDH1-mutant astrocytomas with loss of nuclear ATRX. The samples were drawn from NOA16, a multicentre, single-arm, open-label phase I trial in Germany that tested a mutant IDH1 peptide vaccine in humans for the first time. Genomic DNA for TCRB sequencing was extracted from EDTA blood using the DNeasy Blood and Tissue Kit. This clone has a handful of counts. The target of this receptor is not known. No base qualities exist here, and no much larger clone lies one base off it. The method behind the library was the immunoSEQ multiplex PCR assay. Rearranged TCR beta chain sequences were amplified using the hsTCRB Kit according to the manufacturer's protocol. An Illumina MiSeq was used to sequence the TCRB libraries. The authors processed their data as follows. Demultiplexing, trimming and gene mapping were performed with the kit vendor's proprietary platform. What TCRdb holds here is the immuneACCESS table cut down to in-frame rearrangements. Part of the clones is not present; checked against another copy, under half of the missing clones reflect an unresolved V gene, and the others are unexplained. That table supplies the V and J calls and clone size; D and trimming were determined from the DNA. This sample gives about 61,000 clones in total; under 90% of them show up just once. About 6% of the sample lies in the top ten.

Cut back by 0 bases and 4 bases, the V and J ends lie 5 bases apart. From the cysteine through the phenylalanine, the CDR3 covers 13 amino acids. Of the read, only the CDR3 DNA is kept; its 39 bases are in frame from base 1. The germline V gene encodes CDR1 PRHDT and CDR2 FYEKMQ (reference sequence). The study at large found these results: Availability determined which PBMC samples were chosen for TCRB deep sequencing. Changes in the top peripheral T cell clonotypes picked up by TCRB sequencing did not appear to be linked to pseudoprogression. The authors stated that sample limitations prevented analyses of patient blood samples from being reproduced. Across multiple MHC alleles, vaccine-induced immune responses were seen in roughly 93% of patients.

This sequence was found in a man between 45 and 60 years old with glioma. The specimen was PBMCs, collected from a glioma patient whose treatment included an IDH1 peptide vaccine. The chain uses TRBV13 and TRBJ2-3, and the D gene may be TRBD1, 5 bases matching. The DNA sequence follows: TGTGCCAGCAGCTTAGGGGGGCCAGATACGCAGTATTTT. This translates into CASSLGGPDTQYF.